These T cell receptor beta chains were read from a single sample in a study of blood T cell repertoires in COVID-19. Sequencing was performed with immunoSEQ multiplex PCR; in TCRdb, only in-frame clones are kept and a portion is missing. The sample carries over 100,000 clones, under 90% recorded once. Sequenced input: peripheral blood. These receptors came from a woman in her sixties with active or convalescent COVID-19. CDR3s include the opening cysteine and the closing phenylalanine or tryptophan. Each record gives: clone size, J gene, V gene, D gene, CDR3 protein, CDR3 DNA. The D gene is left open where the match is weak. Some rows have no size entry. The others give once, few or many, or a class for an expanded clone.

abundance: -
j_gene: TRBJ1-1
v_gene: TRBV5-6
d_gene: TRBD1
CDR3aa: CASSPQTGQGWAFF
CDR3nt: TGTGCCAGCAGCCCTCAGACGGGACAGGGGTGGGCTTTCTTT

abundance: -
j_gene: TRBJ1-2
v_gene: TRBV18
d_gene: TRBD1
CDR3aa: CASSPFRDREGGYTF
CDR3nt: TGTGCCAGCTCACCTTTCCGGGACAGGGAAGGTGGCTACACCTTC

abundance: few
j_gene: TRBJ1-5
v_gene: TRBV2
d_gene: TRBD1
CDR3aa: CASSQIGQGGVIGSRPQHF
CDR3nt: TGTGCCAGCAGTCAAATAGGACAGGGGGGGGTCATAGGTAGTCGGCCCCAGCATTTT

abundance: -
j_gene: TRBJ1-2
v_gene: TRBV24-1
d_gene: TRBD1
CDR3aa: CATSEPDRAKGYTF
CDR3nt: TGTGCCACCAGTGAGCCGGACAGGGCAAAGGGCTACACCTTC

abundance: -
j_gene: TRBJ1-2
v_gene: TRBV9
d_gene: -
CDR3aa: CASSAGGLRLSYGYTF
CDR3nt: TGTGCCAGCAGCGCGGGGGGACTCCGGCTTAGCTATGGCTACACCTTC

abundance: -
j_gene: TRBJ2-5
v_gene: TRBV6-4
d_gene: TRBD2
CDR3aa: CASSVSSGSWETQYF
CDR3nt: TGTGCCAGCAGCGTGAGTAGCGGGAGCTGGGAGACCCAGTACTTC

abundance: -
j_gene: TRBJ1-3
v_gene: TRBV5-4
d_gene: TRBD1
CDR3aa: CASSLAGRGLGNTIYF
CDR3nt: TGTGCCAGCAGCTTGGCCGGCAGGGGGCTTGGAAACACCATATATTTT

abundance: -
j_gene: TRBJ1-2
v_gene: TRBV7-9
d_gene: -
CDR3aa: CASSLSGRGEGYGYTF
CDR3nt: TGTGCCAGCAGCTTATCAGGCAGGGGAGAGGGCTATGGCTACACCTTC

abundance: -
j_gene: TRBJ1-1
v_gene: TRBV6-2/TRBV6-3
d_gene: TRBD1
CDR3aa: CASSYSGQGADTEAFF
CDR3nt: TGTGCCAGCAGTTACTCGGGACAGGGGGCCGACACTGAAGCTTTCTTT

abundance: -
j_gene: TRBJ2-7
v_gene: TRBV5-4
d_gene: -
CDR3aa: CATSVGLAMYEQYF
CDR3nt: TGTGCCACCTCCGTAGGGCTAGCGATGTACGAGCAGTACTTC

abundance: -
j_gene: TRBJ2-7
v_gene: TRBV4-3
d_gene: -
CDR3aa: CASSQVYGSYEQYF
CDR3nt: TGCGCCAGCAGCCAAGTTTACGGCTCCTACGAGCAGTACTTC

abundance: -
j_gene: TRBJ2-7
v_gene: TRBV30
d_gene: -
CDR3aa: CAWSELGQGGEQYF
CDR3nt: TGTGCCTGGAGTGAACTAGGCCAAGGGGGTGAGCAGTACTTC

abundance: once
j_gene: TRBJ2-3
v_gene: TRBV28
d_gene: -
CDR3aa: CASSLPAQGTDTQYF
CDR3nt: TGTGCCAGCAGTTTACCCGCGCAGGGCACAGATACGCAGTATTTT

abundance: -
j_gene: TRBJ1-1
v_gene: TRBV12-3/TRBV12-4
d_gene: -
CDR3aa: CASSNIVRTEAFF
CDR3nt: TGTGCCAGCAGTAACATTGTGAGGACTGAAGCTTTCTTT

abundance: -
j_gene: TRBJ1-3
v_gene: TRBV6-5
d_gene: TRBD1
CDR3aa: CASSIGQGGNTIYF
CDR3nt: TGTGCCAGCAGTATCGGACAGGGCGGAAACACCATATATTTT

abundance: -
j_gene: TRBJ2-3
v_gene: TRBV9
d_gene: TRBD2
CDR3aa: CASSVAGGGATDTQYF
CDR3nt: TGTGCCAGCAGCGTAGCTGGCGGGGGGGCCACAGATACGCAGTATTTT

abundance: few
j_gene: TRBJ2-7
v_gene: TRBV4-2
d_gene: -
CDR3aa: CASSQAGEGYEQYF
CDR3nt: TGTGCCAGCAGCCAAGCGGGAGAAGGGTACGAGCAGTACTTC

abundance: -
j_gene: TRBJ1-4
v_gene: TRBV7-9
d_gene: TRBD1
CDR3aa: CASSREQGRDEKLFF
CDR3nt: TGTGCCAGCAGCCGTGAACAGGGGAGAGACGAAAAACTGTTTTTT

abundance: -
j_gene: TRBJ1-4
v_gene: TRBV28
d_gene: TRBD1
CDR3aa: CASRKTGNEKLFF
CDR3nt: TGTGCCAGCAGGAAGACAGGGAATGAAAAACTGTTTTTT

abundance: -
j_gene: TRBJ2-7
v_gene: TRBV28
d_gene: -
CDR3aa: CASRPPGTSPYEQYF
CDR3nt: TGTGCCAGCAGACCCCCAGGGACATCACCCTACGAGCAGTACTTC

abundance: -
j_gene: TRBJ1-1
v_gene: TRBV25-1
d_gene: TRBD1
CDR3aa: CASRTGVNTEAFF
CDR3nt: TGTGCCAGCCGGACAGGGGTGAACACTGAAGCTTTCTTT

abundance: once
j_gene: TRBJ1-5
v_gene: TRBV28
d_gene: -
CDR3aa: CASSGQGNQPQHF
CDR3nt: TGTGCCAGCAGTGGGCAGGGCAATCAGCCCCAGCATTTT

abundance: -
j_gene: TRBJ1-6
v_gene: TRBV30
d_gene: TRBD1
CDR3aa: CAWSVRDSPYNSPLHF
CDR3nt: TGTGCCTGGAGTGTACGGGACAGCCCCTATAATTCACCCCTCCACTTT

abundance: -
j_gene: TRBJ2-7
v_gene: TRBV7-3
d_gene: TRBD1
CDR3aa: CASSLGPGETGGTEQYF
CDR3nt: TGTGCCAGCAGCTTAGGACCCGGTGAGACAGGGGGCACCGAGCAGTACTTC

abundance: -
j_gene: TRBJ2-7
v_gene: TRBV18
d_gene: -
CDR3aa: CASSPRSGGAVGEQYF
CDR3nt: TGTGCCAGCTCACCACGGAGCGGCGGGGCGGTTGGCGAGCAGTACTTC

abundance: -
j_gene: TRBJ1-2
v_gene: TRBV28
d_gene: -
CDR3aa: CASSGAGELYGYTF
CDR3nt: TGTGCCAGCAGTGGCGCAGGCGAACTTTATGGCTACACCTTC

abundance: -
j_gene: TRBJ2-2
v_gene: TRBV19
d_gene: -
CDR3aa: CASSIVPGRVLFF
CDR3nt: TGTGCCAGTAGTATAGTTCCAGGTCGTGTGCTGTTTTTT

abundance: once
j_gene: TRBJ2-2
v_gene: TRBV28
d_gene: TRBD2
CDR3aa: CASTGGRTNTGELFF
CDR3nt: TGTGCCAGCACGGGCGGGAGAACGAACACCGGGGAGCTGTTTTTT

abundance: -
j_gene: TRBJ2-5
v_gene: TRBV11-2
d_gene: TRBD2
CDR3aa: CASNRGVGETQYF
CDR3nt: TGTGCCAGCAACCGGGGGGTAGGGGAGACCCAGTACTTC

abundance: few
j_gene: TRBJ2-7
v_gene: TRBV24-1
d_gene: -
CDR3aa: CATSAAGSYEQYF
CDR3nt: TGTGCCACCTCAGCGGCGGGATCCTACGAGCAGTACTTC

abundance: -
j_gene: TRBJ1-5
v_gene: TRBV7-2
d_gene: -
CDR3aa: CASSWGGANQPQHF
CDR3nt: TGTGCCAGCAGCTGGGGGGGAGCCAATCAGCCCCAGCATTTT

abundance: -
j_gene: TRBJ1-1
v_gene: TRBV5-4
d_gene: -
CDR3aa: CASSPGVSNTEAFF
CDR3nt: TGTGCCAGCAGCCCGGGGGTCAGTAACACTGAAGCTTTCTTT

abundance: few
j_gene: TRBJ2-3
v_gene: TRBV6-5
d_gene: TRBD1
CDR3aa: CASTPTGAADTQYF
CDR3nt: TGTGCCAGCACTCCTACAGGGGCGGCAGATACGCAGTATTTT

abundance: -
j_gene: TRBJ2-2
v_gene: TRBV11-2
d_gene: TRBD2
CDR3aa: CASSLRLAPVGTGELFF
CDR3nt: TGTGCCAGCAGCCTAAGACTAGCCCCCGTGGGCACCGGGGAGCTGTTTTTT

abundance: -
j_gene: TRBJ2-5
v_gene: TRBV2
d_gene: TRBD1
CDR3aa: CASSFDRGPSETQYF
CDR3nt: TGTGCCAGCAGTTTCGACAGGGGGCCCTCAGAGACCCAGTACTTC

abundance: -
j_gene: TRBJ1-1
v_gene: TRBV5-8
d_gene: TRBD1
CDR3aa: CASSLNRGRGEAFF
CDR3nt: TGTGCCAGCAGCTTGAATAGGGGGCGAGGTGAAGCTTTCTTT

abundance: -
j_gene: TRBJ2-1
v_gene: TRBV10-3
d_gene: TRBD1
CDR3aa: CAIQSGQGAYEQFF
CDR3nt: TGTGCCATCCAATCGGGACAGGGGGCGTATGAGCAGTTCTTC

abundance: few
j_gene: TRBJ1-4
v_gene: TRBV3-1/TRBV3-2
d_gene: -
CDR3aa: CASSPLPPGSSEKLFF
CDR3nt: TGTGCCAGCAGCCCCCTCCCCCCGGGGTCGTCGGAAAAACTGTTTTTT

abundance: -
j_gene: TRBJ2-3
v_gene: TRBV29-1
d_gene: -
CDR3aa: CSVEGGGPDTQYF
CDR3nt: TGCAGCGTTGAGGGCGGGGGCCCCGATACGCAGTATTTT

abundance: -
j_gene: TRBJ1-5
v_gene: TRBV18
d_gene: TRBD1
CDR3aa: CASSRGTGDQPQHF
CDR3nt: TGTGCCAGCTCACGAGGGACAGGCGATCAGCCCCAGCATTTT

abundance: -
j_gene: TRBJ1-6
v_gene: TRBV2
d_gene: TRBD1
CDR3aa: CASSEVRTGATPLHF
CDR3nt: TGTGCCAGCAGTGAAGTGAGGACAGGGGCAACACCCCTCCACTTT

abundance: -
j_gene: TRBJ1-1
v_gene: TRBV7-8
d_gene: -
CDR3aa: CASSKRRGGDTEAFF
CDR3nt: TGTGCCAGCAGCAAAAGGCGGGGGGGGGACACTGAAGCTTTCTTT

abundance: -
j_gene: TRBJ1-6
v_gene: TRBV9
d_gene: TRBD1
CDR3aa: CASSVRDRGGNLHF
CDR3nt: TGTGCCAGCAGCGTAAGGGACAGGGGGGGAAACCTCCACTTT

abundance: -
j_gene: TRBJ2-3
v_gene: TRBV28
d_gene: -
CDR3aa: CASSLLADTQYF
CDR3nt: TGTGCCAGCAGTTTGTTAGCTGATACGCAGTATTTT

abundance: -
j_gene: TRBJ1-5
v_gene: TRBV10-3
d_gene: -
CDR3aa: CAISESYSSINQPQHF
CDR3nt: TGTGCCATCAGTGAGTCGTACAGTTCAATTAATCAGCCCCAGCATTTT

abundance: once
j_gene: TRBJ2-7
v_gene: TRBV9
d_gene: -
CDR3aa: CASSVVYRRDRAYEQYF
CDR3nt: TGTGCCAGCAGCGTAGTATACCGCAGGGATAGGGCCTACGAGCAGTACTTC

abundance: few
j_gene: TRBJ2-1
v_gene: TRBV7-2
d_gene: -
CDR3aa: CASSPIPGRRSYNEQFF
CDR3nt: TGTGCCAGCAGCCCCATCCCAGGAAGACGGTCCTACAATGAGCAGTTCTTC

abundance: -
j_gene: TRBJ1-3
v_gene: TRBV24-1
d_gene: TRBD1
CDR3aa: CATSETGDPGNTIYF
CDR3nt: TGTGCCACCAGTGAAACAGGGGACCCTGGAAACACCATATATTTT

abundance: few
j_gene: TRBJ1-3
v_gene: TRBV3-1/TRBV3-2
d_gene: -
CDR3aa: CASSPIRGFGNTIYF
CDR3nt: TGTGCCAGCAGCCCCATCCGAGGTTTTGGAAACACCATATATTTT

abundance: -
j_gene: TRBJ2-2
v_gene: TRBV7-9
d_gene: -
CDR3aa: CASSPGGTNTGELFF
CDR3nt: TGTGCCAGCAGCCCCGGGGGAACGAACACCGGGGAGCTGTTTTTT

abundance: -
j_gene: TRBJ2-7
v_gene: TRBV27
d_gene: -
CDR3aa: CASRRQVAGLYEQYF
CDR3nt: TGTGCCAGCAGAAGGCAGGTAGCCGGACTGTACGAGCAGTACTTC

abundance: -
j_gene: TRBJ2-1
v_gene: TRBV10-3
d_gene: TRBD1
CDR3aa: CAIRGDSSYNEQFF
CDR3nt: TGTGCCATCAGGGGGGACAGCTCCTACAATGAGCAGTTCTTC

abundance: -
j_gene: TRBJ1-1
v_gene: TRBV7-2
d_gene: -
CDR3aa: CASSFSRSSGTEAFF
CDR3nt: TGTGCCAGCAGCTTTTCCCGTAGTAGCGGCACTGAAGCTTTCTTT

abundance: -
j_gene: TRBJ2-5
v_gene: TRBV4-1
d_gene: TRBD2
CDR3aa: CASSQASSGGYQETQYF
CDR3nt: TGCGCCAGCAGCCAAGCGTCTAGCGGGGGGTACCAAGAGACCCAGTACTTC

abundance: few
j_gene: TRBJ2-7
v_gene: TRBV7-2
d_gene: -
CDR3aa: CASSFDSLRYEQYF
CDR3nt: TGTGCCAGCAGCTTCGACTCCCTACGCTACGAGCAGTACTTC

abundance: -
j_gene: TRBJ2-3
v_gene: TRBV29-1
d_gene: TRBD2
CDR3aa: CSVRTSGGSTDTQYF
CDR3nt: TGCAGCGTTAGGACTAGCGGGGGGTCCACAGATACGCAGTATTTT

abundance: -
j_gene: TRBJ1-1
v_gene: TRBV7-2
d_gene: -
CDR3aa: CASSLLRGDTEAFF
CDR3nt: TGTGCCAGCAGCTTGCTTCGGGGGGACACTGAAGCTTTCTTT

abundance: once
j_gene: TRBJ2-3
v_gene: TRBV9
d_gene: TRBD2
CDR3aa: CASSPGLAGRLTDTQYF
CDR3nt: TGTGCCAGCAGCCCCGGACTAGCGGGTCGTCTCACAGATACGCAGTATTTT

abundance: -
j_gene: TRBJ1-4
v_gene: TRBV10-3
d_gene: -
CDR3aa: CAISGAPGATNEKLFF
CDR3nt: TGTGCCATCAGTGGGGCCCCGGGAGCCACTAATGAAAAACTGTTTTTT

abundance: -
j_gene: TRBJ2-1
v_gene: TRBV7-2
d_gene: TRBD2
CDR3aa: CASSLGWAGGNEQFF
CDR3nt: TGTGCCAGCAGCTTAGGATGGGCCGGGGGGAATGAGCAGTTCTTC